The rows below give T cell receptor beta chains drawn from one sample of a study of read filtering for tumor transcriptome and immune sequencing. TCRdb fed the reads into MiXCR, producing one record per CDR3 protein. The data hold 25,000 to 35,000 distinct CDR3 sequences, with less than 20% observed a single time. Sequencing was carried out using a population of CD138-negative cells sorted from bone marrow. The receptors were gathered from a donor at least 40 years old with multiple myeloma. Both conserved end residues are part of each CDR3. D genes are given only for firm matches. Clone size appears in some rows only: once, few, many, or a class for an expanded clone.

V	D	J	size	CDR3	DNA
TRBV20-1	TRBD2	TRBJ2-3	many	CSADWGLAGASDTQYF	TGCAGTGCTGACTGGGGACTAGCGGGAGCATCAGATACGCAGTATTTT
TRBV12-3/TRBV12-4	NA	TRBJ2-1	many	CASSWGLGEQFF	TGTGCCAGCAGTTGGGGCCTGGGTGAGCAGTTCTTC
TRBV20-1	NA	TRBJ1-2	NA	CSAIEGWYYGYTF	TGCAGTGCTATAGAGGGGTGGTATTATGGCTACACCTTC
TRBV20-1	NA	TRBJ2-3	many	CSARIKEVVNTQYF	TGCAGTGCTAGAATAAAGGAGGTAGTCAATACGCAGTATTTT
TRBV12-3/TRBV12-4	NA	TRBJ2-7	many	CASSLQGGLYEQYF	TGTGCCAGCAGCTTACAGGGTGGCCTCTACGAGCAGTACTTC
TRBV4-1	NA	TRBJ2-5	NA	CASSPRGLQETQYF	TGCGCCAGCAGCCCGCGGGGCTTACAAGAGACCCAGTACTTC
TRBV7-9	TRBD2	TRBJ2-3	many	CASSTPGRGGRTDTQYF	TGTGCCAGCAGCACCCCGGGGCGGGGGGGCAGGACAGATACGCAGTATTTT
TRBV19	TRBD2	TRBJ2-2	many	CASSPGLAGEGSGELFF	TGTGCCAGTAGTCCAGGACTAGCGGGAGAGGGTAGCGGGGAGCTGTTTTTT
TRBV20-1	TRBD2	TRBJ2-3	NA	CSADGLAESGPDTQYF	TGCAGTGCTGACGGACTAGCGGAATCGGGACCAGATACGCAGTATTTT
TRBV7-9	NA	TRBJ2-2	many	CASSLEIGYTGELFF	TGTGCCAGCAGCTTAGAGATTGGATACACCGGGGAGCTGTTTTTT
TRBV7-9	NA	TRBJ1-2	NA	CASSLGWRSYGYTF	TGTGCCAGCAGCTTGGGGTGGCGCAGCTATGGCTACACCTTC
TRBV5-7	TRBD2	TRBJ2-1	many	CASSILAGNYNEQFF	TGTGCCAGCAGCATACTAGCGGGGAATTACAATGAGCAGTTCTTC
TRBV12-3/TRBV12-4	TRBD2	TRBJ2-7	many	CASRPGLASGSYEQYF	TGTGCCAGCAGACCCGGTTTAGCTAGCGGGAGTTACGAGCAGTACTTC
TRBV5-4	TRBD1	TRBJ2-3	NA	CASSLQGEDTDTQYF	TGTGCCAGCAGCTTACAGGGGGAGGACACAGATACGCAGTATTTT
TRBV18	NA	TRBJ1-5	many	CASSPLRDQPQHF	TGTGCCAGCTCACCGCTACGGGATCAGCCCCAGCATTTT
TRBV5-1	NA	TRBJ2-3	many	CASSLGAGRSPDTQYF	TGCGCCAGCAGCCTCGGGGCAGGGAGGAGTCCAGATACGCAGTATTTT
TRBV5-1	TRBD2	TRBJ2-1	many	CASSPLGGSPDAEQFF	TGCGCCAGCAGCCCCCTGGGCGGGAGTCCCGATGCTGAGCAGTTCTTC
TRBV10-3	TRBD1	TRBJ2-3	NA	CSISETDRAASTDTQYF	TGTTCCATCAGTGAGACTGACAGGGCAGCTAGCACAGATACGCAGTATTTT
TRBV30	NA	TRBJ2-3	many	CAWSVSRTDTQYF	TGTGCCTGGAGTGTATCTCGTACAGATACGCAGTATTTT
TRBV5-1	TRBD2	TRBJ2-1	many	CASSVTSGNNEQFF	TGCGCCAGCAGCGTGACTAGCGGGAACAATGAGCAGTTCTTC
TRBV19	TRBD1	TRBJ2-5	many	CASRAGQGAWETQYF	TGTGCCAGTAGAGCCGGACAGGGGGCTTGGGAGACCCAGTACTTC
TRBV28	NA	TRBJ2-7	many	CASNTGLTPYEQYF	TGTGCCAGCAACACCGGATTAACCCCCTACGAGCAGTACTTC
TRBV20-1	NA	TRBJ2-7	many	CSAWTLSSYEQYF	TGCAGTGCTTGGACTCTTAGCTCCTACGAGCAGTACTTC
TRBV29-1	TRBD2	TRBJ2-7	NA	CSVDREGDQYF	TGCAGCGTTGACAGGGAGGGCGATCAGTACTTC
TRBV3-1	NA	TRBJ1-6	medium-sized	CASSPGQGNSPLHF	TGTGCCAGCAGCCCGGGACAAGGGAATTCACCCCTCCACTTT
TRBV5-6	NA	TRBJ1-4	many	CASSLFGGGYEKLFF	TGTGCCAGCAGCTTGTTTGGAGGGGGGTACGAAAAACTGTTTTTT
TRBV5-1	NA	TRBJ1-4	medium-sized	CASSLAGSTNEKLFF	TGCGCCAGCAGCTTGGCCGGGTCGACTAATGAAAAACTGTTTTTT
TRBV20-1	NA	TRBJ2-4	few	CSASPGGRNIQYF	TGCAGTGCTAGTCCAGGAGGGCGAAACATTCAGTACTTC
TRBV20-1	TRBD1	TRBJ2-3	many	CSAPWTGSTDTQYF	TGCAGTGCTCCCTGGACAGGTAGCACAGATACGCAGTATTTT
TRBV3-1	NA	TRBJ2-5	many	CASSPPGGRETQYF	TGTGCCAGCAGCCCCCCTGGGGGGAGGGAGACCCAGTACTTC